This record looks at one TCR beta chain sequence and its context. Its antigen remains unidentified. Base qualities are not recorded, but no much larger clone differs from it by a single base. This sample was taken from a study of control samples from healthy donors and cancer patients (dated by TCRdb to about 2020). The method was the immunoSEQ multiplex PCR assay. This immuneACCESS table, as held by TCRdb, lists in-frame sequences with V and J called but not all clones. Of the missing ones, under half trace to an unresolved V gene in checked studies; the others have no known cause. The sample table contains 120,000 or so clones; only one count was recorded for approximately 90% of them. Clones ranked in the top ten supply 7.8% of the sample. Ends trimmed: V by 3 bases, J by 8 bases; bases unmatched to a gene: 9. The germline V gene specifies MRHNA as CDR1 and SNTAGT as CDR2. From the cysteine up to the phenylalanine, the CDR3 has a length of 15 residues. Only CDR3 DNA remains: 45 bases, in frame from the first base.

The sequence joins TRBV6-4 to TRBJ2-1; TRBD2 matches 8 bases in the middle. Material for sequencing was blood. The clonotype originates from a woman aged 18-29 years in good health. In nucleotides, the sequence is TGTGCCAGCAGTGAGTCGAGCGGGAGTCGGGATGAGCAGTTCTTC. This codes for CASSESSGSRDEQFF.